The 28 T cell receptor beta chains listed next were all sequenced from one sample in a study of shared clonotypes between healthy human individuals. The table came from immunoSEQ multiplex PCR; TCRdb's copy has only in-frame clones and leaves some out. The table shows about 340,000 clones, with over 70% occurring only once. Sequenced: memory CD4+ T cells sorted from blood. Subset: CD45RA-negative fraction. The receptor source for this set is a man aged 30 to 39 in good health.

Comments on this clone: This may be a read error: a much more frequent sequence differs by one nucleotide. V and J are TRBV5-6 and TRBJ1-1; the match to TRBD1 covers 7 bases. V gave up 4 bases and J gave up 1 base; unmatched junction bases: 1. The length of the CDR3 is 13 residues. Germline-derived CDR1 and CDR2 are SGHDT and YYEEEE. The DNA for the CDR3 is TGTGCCAGCAGCCGGACAGGGAACACTGAAGCTTTCTTT. Its protein is CASSRTGNTEAFF.

This chain joins TRBV5-4 and TRBJ2-1; D is uncertain. The CDR3 has 11 amino acids. Trimming removed 4 bases at V and 9 bases at J, with 8 bases between. Germline V gene data show CDR1 as SGHNT and CDR2 as YYREEE (reference sequence). As DNA, the CDR3 is TGTGCCAGCAGCGCACTGGCTGAGCAGTTCTTC. Protein: CASSALAEQFF.

This chain uses TRBV5-1 with TRBJ2-5, with D perhaps TRBD1 (6 bases). V was shortened by 1 base and J by 2 bases, with 9 bases between the two germline ends. The CDR3 length is 14 residues. The V gene's germline CDR1 is SGHRS and CDR2 YFSETQ. CDR3 residues: CASSLRTVQETQYF. The CDR3 DNA reads TGCGCCAGCAGCTTGAGGACAGTTCAAGAGACCCAGTACTTC. The full variable domain, rest sourced from reference TRBV5-1 and TRBJ2-5, is KAGVTQTPRYLIKTRGQQVTLSCSPISGHRSVSWYQQTPGQGLQFLFEYFSETQRNKGNFPGRFSGRQFSNSRSEMNVSTLELGDSALYLCASSLRTVQETQYFGPGTRLLVL.

The V call is TRBV5-4, the J call TRBJ2-2, with D perhaps assigned TRBD1 or TRBD2 (5 bases each). V lost 4 bases and J 1 base, leaving 17 bases between the germline ends. The CDR3 extends over 17 amino acids. Germline CDR1 is SGHNT and CDR2 is YYREEE (reference sequence). CDR3 amino acids: CASSDIIGTENTGELFF. CDR3 DNA: TGTGCCAGCAGCGACATAATAGGGACGGAGAACACCGGGGAGCTGTTTTTT.

The V gene is TRBV29-1, the J gene TRBJ2-1, with 8 bases that match TRBD1. Losses at the gene ends were 1 base for V and 15 bases for J; bases not matched to a gene: 11. Germline V lookup: CDR1 SQVTM, CDR2 ANQGSEA. This CDR3 spans 13 amino acids. CDR3 sequence (DNA): TGCAGCGTTGAAGGCGTGGACAGGGCCCGGCCGTTCTTC. Translating gives CSVEGVDRARPFF.

V is TRBV4-2 and J is TRBJ2-3, with unresolved D. V dropped 4 bases and J dropped 6 bases, with 11 bases sitting between them. The CDR3 loop spans 13 amino acids. The germline V gene encodes CDR1 LGHNA and CDR2 YNFKEQ. The CDR3 loop is CASSPRGPDTQYF. As DNA, the CDR3 is TGTGCCAGCAGCCCCCGTGGGCCGGATACGCAGTATTTT.

The chain has TRBV29-1 and TRBJ2-3; a possible D gene is TRBD1 (5 bases). Germline CDR1 is SQVTM and CDR2 is ANQGSEA. The CDR3 extends over 14 amino acids. CDR3 loop: CSTFGGAFTDTQYF. CDR3 in DNA: TGCAGTACCTTCGGTGGGGCGTTCACAGATACGCAGTATTTT.

There are a few counts of this clone. V is TRBV14 and J is TRBJ2-1; D gene uncertain. The CDR3 loop spans 16 amino acids. V lost 4 bases, J lost 0 bases, and 13 bases lay in between. Germline V gives CDR1 SGHDN, CDR2 FVKESK. DNA of the CDR3: TGTGCCAGCAGCCCCCGAGCAGGCCTCTCCTACAATGAGCAGTTCTTC. Translation gives CASSPRAGLSYNEQFF.

V gene TRBV2 combines with J gene TRBJ1-4; no reliable D call. CDR1 SNHLY and CDR2 FYNNEI come from the germline V gene. The CDR3 totals 14 residues. V was shortened by 6 bases and J by 8 bases, with 16 bases between the two germline ends. DNA for the CDR3: TGTGCCAGCAGGACACGGGGAGGTAACGAAAAACTGTTTTTT. Translating gives CASRTRGGNEKLFF.

V usage is TRBV30 and J usage is TRBJ2-7, with TRBD2 as a possible D gene (7 bases). V lost 3 bases and J lost 3, with 27 bases in between. The CDR3 consists of 18 residues. CDR1 GTSNPN and CDR2 SVGIG come from the germline V gene (reference sequence). The DNA of the CDR3 is TGTGCCTGGAGCGACGGCAGAGGGGGACTAACTACCATCTACGAGCAGTACTTC. Translating it yields CAWSDGRGGLTTIYEQYF.

This clone appeared many times. This sequence joins TRBV5-1 and TRBJ1-4; a possible D gene is TRBD1 (6 bases). The V end was cut by 4 bases, the J end by 2 bases, with 15 bases between. This CDR3 spans 16 amino acids. CDR1 SGHRS and CDR2 YFSETQ come from the germline V gene. CDR3 DNA sequence: TGCGCCAGCAGCCCCGTTTGGGGGGCCACTAATGAAAAACTGTTTTTT. It specifies CASSPVWGATNEKLFF.

As regards this clone: Relative to the germline gene, one junction end is altered; a read error may explain this. This sequence joins TRBV28 and TRBJ2-1, with TRBD2 identical over 13 bases. Germline lookup yields CDR1 MDHEN and CDR2 SYDVKM. The CDR3 length is 12 residues. CDR3 coding DNA: TGTGCCAGCAGTTCCCCGGGACTAGCGGGACTCTTC. It yields the protein CASSSPGLAGLF. The full variable domain, rest sourced from reference TRBV28 and TRBJ2-1, is DVKVTQSSRYLVKRTGEKVFLECVQDMDHENMFWYRQDPGLGLRLIYFSYDVKMKEKGDIPEGYSVSREKKERFSLILESASTNQTSMYLCASSSPGLAGLFGPGTRLTVL.

This clone has only a few counts. The chain joins TRBV11-2 to TRBJ1-2; 10 bases agree with TRBD1. The CDR3 length is 15 residues. J was trimmed by 5 bases and V by 0 bases; bases with no gene match: 3. Germline values: CDR1 SGHAT, CDR2 FQNNGV. CDR3 residues: CASSLDGTGDYGYTF. CDR3 in DNA: TGTGCCAGCAGCTTAGATGGGACAGGGGATTATGGCTACACCTTC.

This chain links TRBV18 with TRBJ2-7; D is possibly TRBD1 (6 bases). Germline V gene data show CDR1 as KGHSH and CDR2 as LQKENI. V was cut by 3 bases and J by 0 bases, with 18 bases left in between. The CDR3 loop spans 17 amino acids. DNA for the CDR3: TGTGCCAGCTCACCGCCCATGACAGGACCAAGCTCCTACGAGCAGTACTTC. Protein: CASSPPMTGPSSYEQYF. The full variable domain, rest sourced from reference TRBV18 and TRBJ2-7, is NAGVMQNPRHLVRRRGQEARLRCSPMKGHSHVYWYRQLPEEGLKFMVYLQKENIIDESGMPKERFSAEFPKEGPSILRIQQVVRGDSAAYFCASSPPMTGPSSYEQYFGPGTRLTVT.

Details on this clone: Mismatch with germline at one junction end may stem from a read error. This specimen includes other DNA sequences encoding the same CDR3. The chain recombines TRBV7-9 with TRBJ2-7, with D possibly TRBD2 on 6 matching bases. Germline-derived CDR1 and CDR2 are SEHNR and FQNEAQ (reference sequence). This CDR3 is 16 amino acids long. The DNA for the CDR3 is TGTGCCAGCAGCTTGGGGAAGGGAGGTTCCATATACGAGCAATACTTC. It specifies CASSLGKGGSIYEQYF.

The V call is TRBV15, the J call TRBJ2-3; D possibly corresponds to TRBD2 (6 bases). The CDR3 contains 13 residues. CDR1 and CDR2 from the germline V gene are LNHNV and YYDKDF (reference sequence). Trimming cost V 0 bases and J 6 bases, with 7 bases left between them. Written as DNA, the CDR3 is TGTGCCACCAGCAGAGAGGGGACTGATACGCAGTATTTT. Amino acid sequence: CATSREGTDTQYF.

This clone was seen at least ten times. The chain employs TRBV28 and TRBJ2-5; no clear D. V was cut by 6 bases and J by 3 bases, with 17 bases left in between. The CDR3 is made up of 15 amino acids. Germline V lookup: CDR1 MDHEN, CDR2 SYDVKM. CDR3 sequence (DNA): TGTGCCAGCAGCCAAACGGCCTACGCAAAAGAGACCCAGTACTTC. Translating it yields CASSQTAYAKETQYF.

The gene calls are TRBV9 and TRBJ1-1; no clear D gene. The CDR3 is 15 amino acids. V lost 5 bases, J lost 1 base, and 15 bases lay in between. The germline CDR1 and CDR2 sequences are SGDLS and YYNGEE. The CDR3 loop is CASRADAYTNTEAFF. The CDR3 DNA is TGTGCCAGCAGAGCCGACGCTTATACGAACACTGAAGCTTTCTTT.

The chain couples TRBV9 to TRBJ2-5, with D hard to call. V gave up 0 bases and J gave up 2 bases, with 14 bases separating them. The germline V gene encodes CDR1 SGDLS and CDR2 YYNGEE. The length of the CDR3 is 16 residues. The CDR3 here is CASSVEDRGRQETQYF. DNA for the CDR3: TGTGCCAGCAGCGTAGAAGATCGTGGTCGGCAAGAGACCCAGTACTTC.

This chain connects TRBV30 to TRBJ2-2, with a tentative D call TRBD1 (5 bases). The CDR3 spans 13 residues. The germline gives CDR1 GTSNPN, CDR2 SVGIG (reference sequence). Trimming left V 2 bases short and J 1 base short, with 5 bases between. CDR3: CAWSTGNTGELFF. CDR3 sequence (DNA): TGTGCCTGGAGTACAGGGAACACCGGGGAGCTGTTTTTT.

The chain employs TRBV7-3 and TRBJ2-2; 8 nucleotides match TRBD1. The germline CDR1 and CDR2 sequences are SGHTA and FQGTGA. Trimming removed 5 bases from V and 1 base from J; junction bases left unmatched: 9. There are 17 residues in the CDR3. The CDR3 region is CASSPRGGTGNTGELFF. In nucleotides, the CDR3 is TGTGCCAGCAGCCCCCGAGGGGGGACAGGGAACACCGGGGAGCTGTTTTTT.

The V gene is TRBV30, the J gene TRBJ2-1, with 11 bases fitting TRBD2. The CDR3 has 15 amino acids. Looked up from germline, CDR1 is GTSNPN and CDR2 is SVGIG (reference sequence). V shed 0 bases, J shed 6 bases, and the junction held 4 bases outside the gene matches. As DNA, the CDR3 is TGTGCCTGGAGTGTACTAGCGGGAGTGGGCAATGAGCAGTTCTTC. This translates into CAWSVLAGVGNEQFF.

This clone was detected ten times or more. The J gene is TRBJ1-2, the V gene TRBV6-6; D perhaps matches TRBD1 (5 bases). This CDR3 has 15 amino acids. CDR1 and CDR2 (germline): MNHNY, SVGAGI (reference sequence). V gave up 3 bases and J gave up 3 bases, with 14 bases separating them. CDR3 nucleotides: TGTGCCAGCAGTTATGTGGGGGTTCGGGACTATGGCTACACCTTC. It is translated as CASSYVGVRDYGYTF.

The chain combines TRBV18 with TRBJ1-5, with a tentative D call TRBD1 (6 bases). Trimming shortened V by 4 bases and J by 2 bases, and 9 bases separated the two germline ends. The CDR3 totals 14 residues. CDR1 KGHSH and CDR2 LQKENI come from the germline V gene. CDR3 DNA sequence: TGTGCCAGCTCACAGGGGGTGGGCAATCAGCCCCAGCATTTT. Protein: CASSQGVGNQPQHF. The full variable domain, its missing parts supplied by reference TRBV18 and TRBJ1-5, is NAGVMQNPRHLVRRRGQEARLRCSPMKGHSHVYWYRQLPEEGLKFMVYLQKENIIDESGMPKERFSAEFPKEGPSILRIQQVVRGDSAAYFCASSQGVGNQPQHFGDGTRLSIL.

J is TRBJ2-2 and V is TRBV29-1; 14 bases line up with TRBD2. Germline V gene data show CDR1 as SQVTM and CDR2 as ANQGSEA. The CDR3 runs 16 residues. J gave up 0 bases and V 7 bases, and 4 bases lay outside the gene matches. In DNA form, the CDR3 reads TGCAGCGGCGGACTAGCGGGAGGAACGAACACCGGGGAGCTGTTTTTT. It codes for CSGGLAGGTNTGELFF.

A few counts support this clone. This chain connects TRBV13 to TRBJ2-1; 8 bases match TRBD1. Germline values: CDR1 PRHDT, CDR2 FYEKMQ (reference sequence). The ends lost 4 bases at V and 5 bases at J; junction bases unmatched: 4. The CDR3 covers 14 residues. CDR3 coding DNA: TGTGCCAGCAGCTACGGACAGGGAGACAATGAGCAGTTCTTC. Translating gives CASSYGQGDNEQFF.

The V call is TRBV18, the J call TRBJ1-2; D might be TRBD1 (6 bases). CDR1 is KGHSH and CDR2 is LQKENI in the germline V gene. The CDR3 totals 15 residues. Trimming removed 6 bases from V and 0 bases from J, with 14 bases in between. The CDR3 region is CASSYGQRPNYGYTF. In DNA form, the CDR3 reads TGTGCCAGCTCGTACGGACAGAGACCTAACTATGGCTACACCTTC.

This rearrangement joins TRBV28 to TRBJ1-5; TRBD1 might be the D (6 bases). Trimming cost V 7 bases and J 4 bases, with 14 bases left between them. The CDR3 runs to 14 residues. Germline V gene lookup returns CDR1 MDHEN and CDR2 SYDVKM. CDR3 sequence reads: CASTPGGPNQPQHF. The CDR3, as DNA: TGTGCCAGCACCCCTGGGGGGCCGAATCAGCCCCAGCATTTT.